This T cell receptor beta chain was profiled in a study of blood T cell repertoires in COVID-19. Background on the study: T cells, B-cell-depleted T cells, or PBMCs provided the cDNA or gDNA that served as material.

In the original workflow: Cell counts per sample came from amplifying reference gene primers. The table came from immunoSEQ multiplex PCR; TCRdb's copy has only in-frame clones and leaves some out. The V and J calls and clone size come from that table; D and trimming were worked out from the DNA. The sample includes tens of thousands of clones, 74% of them seen just once. Trimming removed 0 bases from V and 2 bases from J; junction bases left unmatched: 4. The CDR3 totals 16 residues. The germline V gene encodes CDR1 SGHRS and CDR2 YFSETQ. The specimen was peripheral blood. This chain uses TRBV5-1 with TRBJ1-2, with 10 bases fitting TRBD1. The TCR originated in a woman of 80 years or more with acute or convalescent COVID-19. The DNA for the CDR3 is TGCGCCAGCAGCTTGGAGCCGGGACAGGGGAACTATGGCTACACCTTC. Amino acid sequence: CASSLEPGQGNYGYTF.